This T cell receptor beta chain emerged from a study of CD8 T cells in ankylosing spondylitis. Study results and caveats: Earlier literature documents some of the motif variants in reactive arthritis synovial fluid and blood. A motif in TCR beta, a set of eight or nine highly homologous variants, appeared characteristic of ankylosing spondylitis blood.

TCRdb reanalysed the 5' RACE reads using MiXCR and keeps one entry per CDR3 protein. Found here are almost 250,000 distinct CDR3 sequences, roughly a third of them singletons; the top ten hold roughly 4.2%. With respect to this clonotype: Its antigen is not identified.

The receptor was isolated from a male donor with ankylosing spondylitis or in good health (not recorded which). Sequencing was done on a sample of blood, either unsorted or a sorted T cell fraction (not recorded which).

Written as DNA, the CDR3 is TGTGCCAGCTCACCTCCCGAAACCTATGGCTACACCTTC. Translated, it gives CASSPPETYGYTF. This chain connects TRBV18 to TRBJ1-2; D is uncertain. Germline CDR1 and CDR2: KGHSH and LQKENI. Trimming took off 3 bases at V and 4 bases at J, with 9 bases between the two ends. The CDR3 spans 13 residues.